The clone carrying this T cell receptor beta chain was seen only a few times. Time point given: persistent/refractory GD, antithyroid drugs over 5 years with positive TRAb. PBMC RNA was the source of the TCR library. CDR3 regions were amplified by Arm-PCR using iRepertoire HTBI primers to build TCR beta libraries. Original data processing: The samples yielded 62 TRBV and about 15 TRBJ segments. Using its own MiXCR run on the multiplex PCR reads, TCRdb lists one record per CDR3 protein. The V and J calls follow TCRdb's processing rather than the paper's. Found here are around 400,000 distinct CDR3 sequences, approximately 23% of them singletons; the top ten hold around 30%. This sample is part of a study of regulatory T cells in long-lasting Graves disease. The CDR3 loop spans 14 amino acids. Germline V gives CDR1 SNHLY, CDR2 FYNNEI. Trimming removed 6 bases at V and 0 bases at J, with 9 bases between.

The material was peripheral blood mononuclear cells (PBMCs), obtained when the disease was refractory, from a patient treated with antithyroid drugs. The V gene is TRBV2, the J gene TRBJ1-3, with TRBD1 as a possible D gene (6 bases). The sequence was collected from a woman in her thirties or forties with Graves disease. Here the CDR3 reads CASRGGSSGNTIYF. The CDR3 nucleotides are TGTGCCAGCAGGGGGGGCAGCTCTGGAAACACCATATATTTT.